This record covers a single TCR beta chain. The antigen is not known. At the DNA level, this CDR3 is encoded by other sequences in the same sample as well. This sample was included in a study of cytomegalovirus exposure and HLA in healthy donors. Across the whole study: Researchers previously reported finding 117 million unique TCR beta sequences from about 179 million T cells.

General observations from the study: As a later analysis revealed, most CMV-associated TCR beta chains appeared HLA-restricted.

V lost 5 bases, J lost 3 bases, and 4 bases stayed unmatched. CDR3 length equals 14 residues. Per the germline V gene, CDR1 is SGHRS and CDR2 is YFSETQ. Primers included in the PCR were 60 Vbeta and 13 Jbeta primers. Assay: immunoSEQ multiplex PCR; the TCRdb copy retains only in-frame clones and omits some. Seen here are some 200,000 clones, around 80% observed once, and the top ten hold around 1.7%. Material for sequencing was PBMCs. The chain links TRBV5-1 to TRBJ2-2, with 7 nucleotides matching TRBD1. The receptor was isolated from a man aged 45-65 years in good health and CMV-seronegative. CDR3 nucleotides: TGCGCCAGCAGGGCCGGGACAGACACCGGGGAGCTGTTTTTT. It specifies CASRAGTDTGELFF.